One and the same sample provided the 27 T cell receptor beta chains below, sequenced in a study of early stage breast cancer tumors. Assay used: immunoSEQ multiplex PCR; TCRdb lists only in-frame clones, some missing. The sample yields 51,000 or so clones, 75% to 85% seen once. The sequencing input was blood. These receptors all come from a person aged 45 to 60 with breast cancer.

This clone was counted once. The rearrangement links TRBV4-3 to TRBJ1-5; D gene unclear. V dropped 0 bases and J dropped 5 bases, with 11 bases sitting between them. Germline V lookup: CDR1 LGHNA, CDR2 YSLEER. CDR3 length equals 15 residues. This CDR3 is CASSQDRGNYQPQHF. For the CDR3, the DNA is TGCGCCAGCAGCCAAGATCGGGGAAACTATCAGCCCCAGCATTTT.

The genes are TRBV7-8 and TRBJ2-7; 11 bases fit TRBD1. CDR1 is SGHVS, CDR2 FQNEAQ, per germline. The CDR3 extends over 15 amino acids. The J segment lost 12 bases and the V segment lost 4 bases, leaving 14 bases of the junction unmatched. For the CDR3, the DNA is TGTGCCAGCAGCTCGTCAGGACAGGGGGCGCGCGGAAGGTACTTC. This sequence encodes CASSSSGQGARGRYF. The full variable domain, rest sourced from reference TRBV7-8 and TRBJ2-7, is GAGVSQSPRYKVAKRGQDVALRCDPISGHVSLFWYQQALGQGPEFLTYFQNEAQLDKSGLPSDRFFAERPEGSVSTLKIQRTQQEDSAVYLCASSSSGQGARGRYFGPGTRLTVT.

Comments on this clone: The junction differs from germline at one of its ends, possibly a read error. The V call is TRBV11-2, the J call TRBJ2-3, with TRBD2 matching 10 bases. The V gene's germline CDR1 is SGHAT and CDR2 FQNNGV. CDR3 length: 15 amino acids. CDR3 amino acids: CASSLDLTLAGAARF. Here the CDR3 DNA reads TGTGCCAGCAGCTTAGATCTTACGCTAGCGGGGGCGGCCCGTTTT.

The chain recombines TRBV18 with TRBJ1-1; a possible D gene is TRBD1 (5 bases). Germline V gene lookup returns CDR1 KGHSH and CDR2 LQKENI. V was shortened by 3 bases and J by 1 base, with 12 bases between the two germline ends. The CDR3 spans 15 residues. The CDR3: CASSPGGSTNTEAFF. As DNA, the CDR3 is TGTGCCAGCTCACCTGGGGGATCCACGAACACTGAAGCTTTCTTT.

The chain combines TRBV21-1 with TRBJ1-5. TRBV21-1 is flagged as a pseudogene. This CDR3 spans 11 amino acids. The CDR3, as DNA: TGTGCCAGCAAAAATGGTCAGCCCCAGCATTTT. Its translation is CASKNGQPQHF.

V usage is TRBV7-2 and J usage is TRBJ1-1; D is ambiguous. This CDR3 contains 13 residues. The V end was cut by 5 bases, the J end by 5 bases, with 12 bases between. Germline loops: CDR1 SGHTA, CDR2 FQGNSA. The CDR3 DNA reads TGTGCCAGCAGCGCTAAAAGCGGGACTGAAGCTTTCTTT. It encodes CASSAKSGTEAFF. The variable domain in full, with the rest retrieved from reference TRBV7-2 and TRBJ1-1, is GAGVSQSPSNKVTEKGKDVELRCDPISGHTALYWYRQSLGQGLEFLIYFQGNSAPDKSGLPSDRFSAERTGGSVSTLTIQRTQQEDSAVYLCASSAKSGTEAFFGQGTRLTVV.

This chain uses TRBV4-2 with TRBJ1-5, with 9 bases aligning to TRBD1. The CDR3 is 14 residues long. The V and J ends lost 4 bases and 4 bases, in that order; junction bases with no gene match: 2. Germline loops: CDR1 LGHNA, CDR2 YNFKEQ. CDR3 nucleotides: TGTGCCAGCAGCCGTGGGACAGGGAATCAGCCCCAGCATTTT. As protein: CASSRGTGNQPQHF.

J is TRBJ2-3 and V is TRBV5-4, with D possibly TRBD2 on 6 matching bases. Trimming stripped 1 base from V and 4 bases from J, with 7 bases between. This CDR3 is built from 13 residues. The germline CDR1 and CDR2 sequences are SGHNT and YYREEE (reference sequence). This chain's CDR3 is CASSLSSADTQYF. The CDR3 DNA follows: TGTGCCAGCAGCTTGTCTAGCGCAGATACGCAGTATTTT.

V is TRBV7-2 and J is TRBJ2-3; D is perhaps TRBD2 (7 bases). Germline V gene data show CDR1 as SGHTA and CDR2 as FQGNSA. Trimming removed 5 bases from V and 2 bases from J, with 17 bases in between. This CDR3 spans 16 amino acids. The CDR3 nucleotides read TGTGCCAGCAGCCCCCAGGGGAGCGGGGTCACAGATACGCAGTATTTT. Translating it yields CASSPQGSGVTDTQYF.

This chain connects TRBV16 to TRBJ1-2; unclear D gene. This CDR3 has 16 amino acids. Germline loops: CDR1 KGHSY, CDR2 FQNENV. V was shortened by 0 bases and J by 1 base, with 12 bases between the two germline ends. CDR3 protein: CASSQSRPSGNYGYTF. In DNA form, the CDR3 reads TGTGCCAGCAGCCAATCGAGACCATCGGGTAACTATGGCTACACCTTC.

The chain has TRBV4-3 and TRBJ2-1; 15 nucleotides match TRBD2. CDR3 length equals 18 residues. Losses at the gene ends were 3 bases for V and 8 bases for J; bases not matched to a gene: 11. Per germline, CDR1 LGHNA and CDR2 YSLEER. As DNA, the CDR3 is TGCGCCAGCAGCCAGCTCGGACTAGCGGGAGGGCGTGGGCATGAGCAGTTCTTC. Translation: CASSQLGLAGGRGHEQFF.

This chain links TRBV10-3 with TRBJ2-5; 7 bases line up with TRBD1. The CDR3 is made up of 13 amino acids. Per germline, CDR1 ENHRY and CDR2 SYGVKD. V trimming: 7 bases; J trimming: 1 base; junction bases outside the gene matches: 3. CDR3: CAINDRAQETQYF. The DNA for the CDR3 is TGTGCCATCAACGACAGGGCCCAAGAGACCCAGTACTTC.

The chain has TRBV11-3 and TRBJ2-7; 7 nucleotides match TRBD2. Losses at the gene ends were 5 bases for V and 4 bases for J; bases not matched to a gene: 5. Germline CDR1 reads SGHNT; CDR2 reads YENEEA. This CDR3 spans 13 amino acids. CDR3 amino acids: CASSRVAGYEQYF. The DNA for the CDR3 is TGTGCCAGCAGCAGGGTAGCGGGTTACGAGCAGTACTTC.

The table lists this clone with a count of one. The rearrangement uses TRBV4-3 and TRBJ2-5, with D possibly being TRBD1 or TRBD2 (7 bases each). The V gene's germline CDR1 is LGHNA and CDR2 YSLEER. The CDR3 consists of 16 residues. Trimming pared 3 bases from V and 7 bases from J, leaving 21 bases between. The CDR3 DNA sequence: TGCGCCAGCAGCCAGCATAGCGGGTTCGCAGGGGGGACCCAGTACTTC. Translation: CASSQHSGFAGGTQYF.

The CDR3 sequence is CASSLGQGAGQPQHF. The CDR3 DNA reads TGCGCCAGCAGCTTGGGACAGGGGGCGGGTCAGCCCCAGCATTTT. The chain combines TRBV5-1 with TRBJ1-5; TRBD1 agrees at 10 bases. With 0 bases clipped from V and 6 bases from J, the junction kept 3 bases outside the gene matches. This CDR3 has 15 amino acids. From germline, CDR1 is SGHRS and CDR2 YFSETQ.

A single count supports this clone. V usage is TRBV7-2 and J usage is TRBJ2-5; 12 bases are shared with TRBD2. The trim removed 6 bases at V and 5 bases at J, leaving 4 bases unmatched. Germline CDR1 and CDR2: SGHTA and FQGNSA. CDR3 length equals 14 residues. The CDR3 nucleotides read TGTGCCAGCAGTCCTAGCGGGGGGGAGGAGACCCAGTACTTC. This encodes CASSPSGGEETQYF.

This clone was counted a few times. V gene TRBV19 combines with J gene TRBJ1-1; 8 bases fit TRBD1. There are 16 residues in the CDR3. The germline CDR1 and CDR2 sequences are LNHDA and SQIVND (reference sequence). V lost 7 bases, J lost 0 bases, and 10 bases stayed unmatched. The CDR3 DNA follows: TGTGCCAGTAATCGAATCGGACAGGGAATGAACACTGAAGCTTTCTTT. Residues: CASNRIGQGMNTEAFF. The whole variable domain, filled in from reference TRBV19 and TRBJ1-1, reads DGGITQSPKYLFRKEGQNVTLSCEQNLNHDAMYWYRQDPGQGLRLIYYSQIVNDFQKGDIAEGYSVSREKKESFPLTVTSAQKNPTAFYLCASNRIGQGMNTEAFFGQGTRLTVV.

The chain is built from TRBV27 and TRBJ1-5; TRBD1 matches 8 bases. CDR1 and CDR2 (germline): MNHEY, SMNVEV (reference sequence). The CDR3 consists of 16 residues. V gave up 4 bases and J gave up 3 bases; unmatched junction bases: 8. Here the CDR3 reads CASSSVQGAPNQPQHF. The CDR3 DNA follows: TGTGCCAGCAGTTCAGTCCAGGGGGCTCCCAATCAGCCCCAGCATTTT.

CDR3 DNA sequence: TGTGCCAGCAGCTCACTAGCGGGGGCCTCCTACGAGCAGTACTTC. This encodes CASSSLAGASYEQYF. The chain carries TRBV7-2 and TRBJ2-7; 11 bases are a match to TRBD2. Germline loops: CDR1 SGHTA, CDR2 FQGNSA. J was trimmed by 0 bases and V by 4 bases; bases with no gene match: 2. The CDR3 loop spans 15 amino acids.

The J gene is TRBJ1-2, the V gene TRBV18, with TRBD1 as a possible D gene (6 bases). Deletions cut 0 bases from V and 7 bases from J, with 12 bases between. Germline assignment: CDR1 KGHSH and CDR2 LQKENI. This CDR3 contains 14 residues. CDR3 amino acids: CASSPPGRGFGYTF. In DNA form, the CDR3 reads TGTGCCAGCTCACCACCCGGCAGGGGTTTTGGCTACACCTTC.

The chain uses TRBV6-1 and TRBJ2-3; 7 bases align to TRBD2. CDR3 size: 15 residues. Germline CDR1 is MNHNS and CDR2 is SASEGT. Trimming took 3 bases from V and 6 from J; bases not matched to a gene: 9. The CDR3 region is CASSDRRAGGDTQYF. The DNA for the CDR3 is TGTGCCAGCAGTGACCGGAGGGCCGGGGGGGATACGCAGTATTTT.

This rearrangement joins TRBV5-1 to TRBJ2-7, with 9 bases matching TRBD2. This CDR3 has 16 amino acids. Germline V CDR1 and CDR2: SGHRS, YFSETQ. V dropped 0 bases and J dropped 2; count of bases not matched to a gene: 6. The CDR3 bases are TGCGCCAGCAGCTTGGTAGCGGGGGCCCACCCCTACGAGCAGTACTTC. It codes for CASSLVAGAHPYEQYF.

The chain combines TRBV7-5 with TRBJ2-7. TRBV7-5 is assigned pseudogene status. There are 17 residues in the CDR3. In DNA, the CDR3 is TGTGTCAGAAGTCAATATGGCCGCTCCGGGGCCTCCTACGAGCAGTACTTC. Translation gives CVRSQYGRSGASYEQYF.

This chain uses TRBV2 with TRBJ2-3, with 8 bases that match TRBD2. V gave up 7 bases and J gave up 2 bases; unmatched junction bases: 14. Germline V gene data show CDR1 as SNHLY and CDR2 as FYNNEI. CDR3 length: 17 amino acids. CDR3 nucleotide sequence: TGTGCCAGCACGCAAGGCGGGGGGCCGATGGCCACAGATACGCAGTATTTT. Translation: CASTQGGGPMATDTQYF.

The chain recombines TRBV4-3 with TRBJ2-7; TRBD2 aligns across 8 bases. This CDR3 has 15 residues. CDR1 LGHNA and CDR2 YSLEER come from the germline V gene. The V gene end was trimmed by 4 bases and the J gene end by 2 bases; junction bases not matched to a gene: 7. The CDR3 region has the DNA TGCGCCAGCAGCCTAGGAGCGGGAGCCACCTACGAGCAGTACTTC. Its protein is CASSLGAGATYEQYF.

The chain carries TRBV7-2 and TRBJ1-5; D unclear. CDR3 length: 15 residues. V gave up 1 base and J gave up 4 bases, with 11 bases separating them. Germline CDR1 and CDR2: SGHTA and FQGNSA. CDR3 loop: CASSLGTILNQPQHF. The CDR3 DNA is TGTGCCAGCAGCTTAGGAACAATATTAAATCAGCCCCAGCATTTT. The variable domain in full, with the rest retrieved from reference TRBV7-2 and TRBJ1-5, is GAGVSQSPSNKVTEKGKDVELRCDPISGHTALYWYRQSLGQGLEFLIYFQGNSAPDKSGLPSDRFSAERTGGSVSTLTIQRTQQEDSAVYLCASSLGTILNQPQHFGDGTRLSIL.

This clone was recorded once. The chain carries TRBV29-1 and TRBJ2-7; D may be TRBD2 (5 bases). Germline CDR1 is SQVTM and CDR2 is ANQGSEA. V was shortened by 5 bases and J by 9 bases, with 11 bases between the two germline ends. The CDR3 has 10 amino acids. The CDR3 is CSVPTAGQYF. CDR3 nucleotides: TGCAGCGTTCCCACCGCGGGGCAGTACTTC.